This entry lists 13 T cell receptor beta chains sequenced from one sample in a study of a mutant IDH1 vaccine in newly diagnosed glioma. Specified time point: week 35, safety follow-up. Topical imiquimod was applied with each vaccine dose, which held 300 ug of mutant IDH1 20-mer peptide. This table comes from immunoSEQ multiplex PCR, and its TCRdb copy is limited to in-frame clones, with some not included. Of some 48,000 clones in the sample, 79% were seen once. Antigens for these TCRs are unknown. The sequencing used PBMCs, collected from a glioma patient whose treatment included an IDH1 peptide vaccine. These receptors all come from a man between 35 and 55 years old with glioma.

This chain joins TRBV7-2 and TRBJ2-2; 7 positions agree with TRBD2. Germline CDR1 is SGHTA and CDR2 is FQGNSA. The CDR3 contains 14 residues. The ends lost 9 bases at V and 1 base at J; junction bases unmatched: 5. The CDR3 nucleotides read TGTGCCAGTAAGCGGGGTTTGAACACCGGGGAGCTGTTTTTT. Amino acids: CASKRGLNTGELFF. Together with reference TRBV7-2 and TRBJ2-2, the CDR3 gives the full variable domain: GAGVSQSPSNKVTEKGKDVELRCDPISGHTALYWYRQSLGQGLEFLIYFQGNSAPDKSGLPSDRFSAERTGGSVSTLTIQRTQQEDSAVYLCASKRGLNTGELFFGEGSRLTVL.

This chain joins TRBV7-9 and TRBJ1-2; TRBD1 matches 7 bases. The V and J ends lost 5 bases and 0 bases, in that order; junction bases with no gene match: 18. The CDR3 has 19 amino acids. Germline assignment: CDR1 SEHNR and CDR2 FQNEAQ (reference sequence). The CDR3 loop reads CASSRRQGPAPRANYGYTF. In DNA form, the CDR3 reads TGTGCCAGCAGCCGAAGACAGGGCCCTGCTCCCCGAGCTAACTATGGCTACACCTTC.

V gene TRBV5-1 combines with J gene TRBJ2-3; D is undetermined. Germline V lookup: CDR1 SGHRS, CDR2 YFSETQ. The CDR3 contains 12 residues. Trimming left V 2 bases short and J 6 bases short, with 7 bases between. In DNA, the CDR3 is TGCGCCAGCAGCTTTATGGGCGATACGCAGTATTTT. This gives the protein CASSFMGDTQYF.

This clone appeared a few times. The chain recombines TRBV19 with TRBJ1-5, with D possibly TRBD1 on 5 matching bases. Germline V gene lookup returns CDR1 LNHDA and CDR2 SQIVND (reference sequence). The CDR3 sequence is 15 residues long. V was shortened by 9 bases and J by 3 bases, with 18 bases between the two germline ends. In nucleotides, the CDR3 is TGTGCCAGCAGGGACGGCACTGGGGTCAATCAGCCCCAGCATTTT. Translated, it gives CASRDGTGVNQPQHF.

The rearrangement joins TRBV6-5 to TRBJ1-1; no clear D gene. The CDR3 covers 15 residues. Trimming removed 0 bases from V and 5 bases from J, with 13 bases in between. The V gene's germline CDR1 is MNHEY and CDR2 SVGAGI. This CDR3 reads CASSYSFLKETEAFF. In nucleotides, the CDR3 is TGTGCCAGCAGTTACTCATTTTTGAAGGAAACTGAAGCTTTCTTT.

V gene TRBV5-1 combines with J gene TRBJ2-3; D is perhaps TRBD1 (6 bases). Germline V gives CDR1 SGHRS, CDR2 YFSETQ. Trimming left V 10 bases short and J 5 bases short, with 20 bases between. The CDR3 runs 14 residues. CDR3: CAGAPQGLGDTQYF. CDR3 DNA: TGCGCCGGGGCCCCACAGGGTTTGGGAGATACGCAGTATTTT.

This chain uses TRBV29-1 with TRBJ2-3, with TRBD1 as a possible D gene (7 bases). CDR1 is SQVTM and CDR2 is ANQGSEA in the germline V gene. The CDR3 loop spans 14 amino acids. V dropped 4 bases and J dropped 3 bases, with 14 bases sitting between them. The CDR3 region has the DNA TGCAGCGTTGCCCAGGGGGGAAGAACAGATACGCAGTATTTT. Amino acids: CSVAQGGRTDTQYF.

This chain connects TRBV18 to TRBJ2-7; D gene uncertain. Germline CDR1 is KGHSH and CDR2 is LQKENI. Trimming pared 2 bases from V and 0 bases from J, leaving 8 bases between. This CDR3 has 14 residues. The chain's CDR3 is CASSPRTDSYEQYF. In nucleotides, the CDR3 is TGTGCCAGCTCACCAAGGACCGACTCCTACGAGCAGTACTTC.

The chain uses TRBV13 and TRBJ1-5, with D possibly matching TRBD1 (6 bases). The germline CDR1 and CDR2 sequences are PRHDT and FYEKMQ (reference sequence). There are 13 residues in the CDR3. The V end was cut by 4 bases, the J end by 6 bases, with 10 bases between. The CDR3 protein is CASSSQGSQPQHF. DNA of the CDR3: TGTGCCAGCAGCTCCCAGGGGTCTCAGCCCCAGCATTTT.

This clone was detected only a few times. CDR3 amino acids: CASIEGTEAFF. The CDR3 coding sequence is TGTGCCAGCATAGAGGGGACTGAAGCTTTCTTT. The V gene is TRBV2, the J gene TRBJ1-1, with D perhaps TRBD1 (5 bases). Trimming removed 7 bases at V and 5 bases at J, with 8 bases between. The CDR3 contains 11 residues. CDR1 and CDR2 (germline): SNHLY, FYNNEI.

This chain joins TRBV7-9 and TRBJ1-4, with 7 nucleotides matching TRBD1. Germline V gives CDR1 SEHNR, CDR2 FQNEAQ (reference sequence). The V and J ends lost 0 bases and 6 bases, in that order; junction bases with no gene match: 4. The CDR3 sequence is 15 residues long. The CDR3 nucleotides read TGTGCCAGCAGCTTAGCGAGTCAGGGGGATGAAAAACTGTTTTTT. Protein product: CASSLASQGDEKLFF.

The chain employs TRBV2 and TRBJ1-6, with TRBD1 as a possible D gene (5 bases). The CDR3 extends over 16 amino acids. Looked up from germline, CDR1 is SNHLY and CDR2 is FYNNEI. Trimming left V 4 bases short and J 3 bases short, with 13 bases between. CDR3 residues: CASSVTAGFYNSPLHF. The CDR3 DNA is TGTGCCAGCAGTGTAACCGCAGGGTTCTATAATTCACCCCTCCACTTT.

This clone was found a few times. The chain uses TRBV7-9 and TRBJ2-1; 8 nucleotides match TRBD2. The ends lost 3 bases at V and 5 bases at J; junction bases unmatched: 6. This CDR3 has 15 residues. Germline CDR1 is SEHNR and CDR2 is FQNEAQ (reference sequence). This chain's CDR3 is CASSLQRGRDNEQFF. The CDR3 DNA reads TGTGCCAGCAGCTTGCAGCGGGGGAGGGACAATGAGCAGTTCTTC.